These 21 T cell receptor beta chains were sequenced from one sample in a study of blood T cell repertoires in COVID-19. Profiled with immunoSEQ multiplex PCR; TCRdb holds only in-frame clones, not every one. The profile shows under 300,000 clones, around 90% of them singletons. The sample comprised PBMCs or T cells enriched from blood (not recorded which). These receptors were obtained from a woman between 40 and 55 years old who had recovered from COVID-19.

V gene TRBV7-9 combines with J gene TRBJ2-7; TRBD1 aligns across 7 bases. J gave up 13 bases and V 3 bases, and 15 bases lay outside the gene matches. Looked up from germline, CDR1 is SEHNR and CDR2 is FQNEAQ (reference sequence). The CDR3 runs to 14 residues. CDR3 loop: CASSFGQALSLIYF. Written as DNA, the CDR3 is TGTGCCAGCAGCTTCGGACAGGCCCTTTCACTTATATACTTC.

The chain combines TRBV6-5 with TRBJ1-2; possible D gene TRBD1, 6 bases. V was shortened by 6 bases and J by 6 bases, with 17 bases between the two germline ends. Per germline, CDR1 MNHEY and CDR2 SVGAGI. CDR3 length: 14 amino acids. The CDR3 loop is CASRPVGAKDGYTF. Here the CDR3 DNA reads TGTGCCAGCAGACCGGTGGGGGCTAAGGATGGCTACACCTTC.

The rearrangement links TRBV27 to TRBJ1-2; 7 nucleotides line up with TRBD1. V shed 4 bases and J 4 bases; nucleotides not matched to a gene: 0. Germline lookup yields CDR1 MNHEY and CDR2 SMNVEV (reference sequence). The CDR3 spans 12 residues. This CDR3 reads CASSWDSYGYTF. CDR3 DNA: TGTGCCAGCAGTTGGGACAGCTATGGCTACACCTTC.

V and J are TRBV4-1 and TRBJ1-2; 11 positions match TRBD1. Per germline, CDR1 MGHRA and CDR2 YSYEKL. The ends lost 3 bases at V and 3 bases at J; junction bases unmatched: 12. The CDR3 runs to 18 residues. This CDR3 reads CASSQFRDRGDKDYGYTF. In DNA form, the CDR3 reads TGCGCCAGCAGCCAGTTCCGGGACAGGGGGGATAAGGACTATGGCTACACCTTC.

J is TRBJ2-7 and V is TRBV5-4; TRBD1 matches at 9 bases. With V trimmed by 4 bases and J by 3 bases, 8 bases remained unmatched. Germline V gives CDR1 SGHNT, CDR2 YYREEE (reference sequence). CDR3 length: 15 residues. This CDR3 reads CASSKKRQGDYEQYF. As DNA, the CDR3 is TGTGCCAGCAGCAAAAAACGACAGGGGGACTACGAGCAGTACTTC.

The table lists this clone with a few counts. The chain couples TRBV14 to TRBJ1-4; a possible D gene is TRBD1 (6 bases). In germline, CDR1 is SGHDN, CDR2 FVKESK. The germline V and J ends were trimmed by 1 base and 5 bases, with 11 bases remaining between them. The CDR3 is made up of 15 amino acids. The CDR3 here is CASSQVRGPNEKLFF. The DNA for the CDR3 is TGTGCCAGCAGCCAAGTCAGGGGCCCCAATGAAAAACTGTTTTTT.

J is TRBJ1-3 and V is TRBV5-4; D possibly corresponds to TRBD1 (6 bases). CDR3 length: 16 residues. Germline CDR1 SGHNT, CDR2 YYREEE (reference sequence). V was clipped by 0 bases and J by 0 bases, with 10 bases between them. Here the CDR3 reads CASSLEQGRSGNTIYF. The CDR3 coding sequence is TGTGCCAGCAGCTTGGAACAGGGCCGCTCTGGAAACACCATATATTTT.

Comments on this clone: One end of the junction fails to match germline, which may point to a read error. The DNA of the CDR3 is TGCGCCAGCAGCCTTAGACAGGGTTCCTCCAACGAGCAGTACTTC. Its protein product is CASSLRQGSSNEQYF. The chain joins TRBV5-1 to TRBJ2-7, with 7 bases fitting TRBD1. Per germline, CDR1 SGHRS and CDR2 YFSETQ. The CDR3 loop spans 15 amino acids.

Here the CDR3 reads CASRPGQGDSPLHF. The CDR3 DNA follows: TGTGCCAGCCGTCCGGGACAGGGGGATTCACCCCTCCACTTT. V gene TRBV25-1 combines with J gene TRBJ1-6, with TRBD1 identical over 11 bases. Trimming removed 8 bases from V and 8 bases from J; junction bases left unmatched: 5. The CDR3 sequence is 14 residues long. Germline V lookup: CDR1 MGHDK, CDR2 SYGVNS.

This chain links TRBV6-2 or TRBV6-3 with TRBJ2-1; TRBD2 aligns across 13 bases. From germline, CDR1 is MNHEY and CDR2 SVGEGT. This CDR3 region has 15 residues. V shed 6 bases and J 9 bases; nucleotides not matched to a gene: 8. The CDR3 region has the DNA TGTGCCAGCAGCAGACTAGCGGGAGGTTTGGCTGAGCAGTTCTTC. Amino acid sequence: CASSRLAGGLAEQFF.

The chain recombines TRBV2 with TRBJ1-5, with 7 nucleotides matching TRBD1. CDR3 size: 14 residues. The V gene's germline CDR1 is SNHLY and CDR2 FYNNEI. V dropped 6 bases and J dropped 2; count of bases not matched to a gene: 4. The CDR3 nucleotides are TGTGCCAGCAGACGACAGGGTGGCAATCAGCCCCAGCATTTT. Protein product: CASRRQGGNQPQHF.

The genes are TRBV6-5 and TRBJ1-1, with TRBD1 as a possible D gene (6 bases). V was cut by 7 bases and J by 6 bases, with 21 bases left in between. Germline lookup yields CDR1 MNHEY and CDR2 SVGAGI. CDR3 length equals 15 residues. In DNA, the CDR3 is TGTGCCAGCATCGCTATTTCGGGGGGCGCGTCTGAAGCTTTCTTT. This sequence encodes CASIAISGGASEAFF.

This clone was seen more than once but under ten times. V usage is TRBV4-1 and J usage is TRBJ1-1; possible D gene TRBD1, 5 bases. V dropped 0 bases and J dropped 5 bases, with 13 bases sitting between them. The CDR3 spans 15 residues. Germline CDR1 reads MGHRA; CDR2 reads YSYEKL. CDR3 sequence (DNA): TGCGCCAGCAGCCAAGATACTTACGGGGGGACTGAAGCTTTCTTT. Amino acid sequence: CASSQDTYGGTEAFF.

The rearrangement joins TRBV30 to TRBJ2-1; TRBD2 aligns across 11 bases. Germline V gives CDR1 GTSNPN, CDR2 SVGIG (reference sequence). CDR3 length equals 16 residues. V was clipped by 4 bases and J by 0 bases; unmatched bases: 5. The CDR3 DNA follows: TGTGCCTGGATTCGACTAGCGGGACTCTCCTACAATGAGCAGTTCTTC. Encoded protein: CAWIRLAGLSYNEQFF.

The chain links TRBV3-1 (or the pseudogene TRBV3-2) to TRBJ2-5; 7 bases line up with TRBD2. The CDR3 is 17 residues long. Germline CDR1 reads LGHDT; CDR2 reads YNNKEL (reference sequence). The junction had 12 bases not matched to a gene; V was cut back by 0 bases and J by 5 bases. CDR3 region: CASSQESSGKIGETQYF. CDR3 nucleotide sequence: TGTGCCAGCAGCCAAGAGTCCAGCGGGAAGATCGGGGAGACCCAGTACTTC.

V is TRBV6-5 and J is TRBJ1-1, with 9 bases matching TRBD1. J gave up 1 base and V 5 bases, and 5 bases lay outside the gene matches. This CDR3 contains 15 residues. The germline CDR1 and CDR2 sequences are MNHEY and SVGAGI. The CDR3 protein is CASSRNRGQNTEAFF. In nucleotides, the CDR3 is TGTGCCAGCAGTAGGAACAGGGGGCAGAACACTGAAGCTTTCTTT.

The chain has TRBV19 and TRBJ1-2, with D perhaps matching TRBD1 (5 bases). The germline V gene has CDR1 LNHDA and CDR2 SQIVND (reference sequence). Trimming removed 8 bases from V and 0 bases from J, with 16 bases in between. CDR3 size: 15 residues. The CDR3 reads CASQPGGGTNYGYTF. CDR3 in DNA: TGTGCCAGTCAACCGGGGGGAGGGACTAACTATGGCTACACCTTC.

The chain recombines TRBV11-2 with TRBJ1-5; no clear D. The CDR3 has 15 residues. The germline gives CDR1 SGHAT, CDR2 FQNNGV. The V gene lost 5 bases and the J gene lost 2 bases, with 13 bases spanning the gap. The CDR3, as DNA: TGTGCCAGCAGCCCGACGGGAGCCCGCAATCAGCCCCAGCATTTT. Amino acids: CASSPTGARNQPQHF.

V usage is TRBV9 and J usage is TRBJ2-7, with 7 bases lining up with TRBD1. The germline V gene encodes CDR1 SGDLS and CDR2 YYNGEE. The CDR3 has 15 residues. V lost 3 bases to trimming and J lost 5 bases; unmatched junction nucleotides: 11. The CDR3 nucleotides are TGTGCCAGCAGCGCCCACGGGACAGAGGGCCACGAGCAGTACTTC. Translated, it gives CASSAHGTEGHEQYF.

In this sample, this clone turned up once. The CDR3 region has the DNA TGCGCCAGCAGTTCCCGAGGGACTGAAGCTTTCTTT. This gives the protein CASSSRGTEAFF. The chain employs TRBV5-1 and TRBJ1-1; D unresolved. V lost 5 bases to trimming and J lost 5 bases, with 10 bases between them. Per germline, CDR1 SGHRS and CDR2 YFSETQ. The CDR3 loop spans 12 amino acids.

The chain is built from TRBV28 and TRBJ2-1; 12 bases are a match to TRBD2. The J segment lost 7 bases and the V segment lost 4 bases, leaving 20 bases of the junction unmatched. Germline CDR1 reads MDHEN; CDR2 reads SYDVKM. This CDR3 region has 20 residues. The CDR3 reads CASSSHLGRPGLAGMNEQFF. The CDR3 coding sequence is TGTGCCAGCAGTTCCCACCTGGGACGGCCGGGACTAGCGGGTATGAATGAGCAGTTCTTC. Using reference TRBV28 and TRBJ2-1 for the parts outside the CDR3, the full variable domain is DVKVTQSSRYLVKRTGEKVFLECVQDMDHENMFWYRQDPGLGLRLIYFSYDVKMKEKGDIPEGYSVSREKKERFSLILESASTNQTSMYLCASSSHLGRPGLAGMNEQFFGPGTRLTVL.